The present T cell receptor beta chain was sequenced within a study of vaccination and CD4 T cells after COVID-19. This CDR3 spans 14 amino acids. This clonotype was found a few times. As yet, its antigen is unknown. The Oncomine TCR Beta short-read assay sequenced DNA from cultured CD4+ T cells. TCRdb re-called the PCR reads with MiXCR, one entry per CDR3 protein. The data contain around 21,000 distinct CDR3 sequences, approximately 42% of them seen just once; the ten biggest clones take up 9.9%. Time point given: late sampling 161 to 241 days after vaccination in a few convalescent patients. Indicated treatment: approximately nine-day PBMC culture with coronavirus spike peptide pools or control peptides (ViraFEST assay).

This rearrangement joins TRBV21-1 to TRBJ2-7. TRBV21-1 is flagged as a pseudogene. The sample here was CD4+ T cells from blood, cultured in vitro, taken about 7 months after SARS-CoV-2 vaccination. This TCR was recovered from a human donor who had recovered from COVID-19. The CDR3 DNA reads TGTGCCAGCAGCGGAAAACAGAGCTCCTACGAGCAGTACTTC. Amino acids: CASSGKQSSYEQYF.